The 3 T cell receptor beta chains presented below share a single source sample, sequenced in a study of T cells in Graves' hyperthyroidism and ophthalmopathy. TCR beta CDR3 regions were amplified from RNA transcripts. Primed by the HTBI set, a first-round RT-PCR was run on the TCR CDR3. TCRdb reprocessed the multiplex PCR reads with MiXCR, giving one entry per CDR3 protein. The data hold around 190,000 distinct CDR3 sequences, with roughly 17% observed a single time. The sequenced sample consisted of blood. The receptors stem from a woman in her fifties or sixties with Graves' hyperthyroidism.

Written as DNA, the CDR3 is TGTGCCAGCAGCCCGGGACAGACGAACTACGAGCAGTACTTC. It specifies CASSPGQTNYEQYF. The rearrangement joins TRBV7-9 to TRBJ2-7; 7 nucleotides match TRBD1. The length of the CDR3 is 14 residues. Germline lookup yields CDR1 SEHNR and CDR2 FQNEAQ (reference sequence). Unmatched junction bases numbered 7, after V lost 5 bases and J lost 3 bases.

This sequence joins TRBV11-2 and TRBJ2-5, with D perhaps matching TRBD1 (6 bases). The germline gives CDR1 SGHAT, CDR2 FQNNGV. Deletions cut 0 bases from V and 5 bases from J, with 19 bases between. The CDR3 spans 17 residues. This CDR3 reads CASSLEGSGQGKETQYF. CDR3 in DNA: TGTGCCAGCAGCTTAGAGGGCTCGGGACAAGGAAAGGAGACCCAGTACTTC.

This clonotype occurred a few times. This CDR3 reads CASTSRSPGSYNEQFF. CDR3 in DNA: TGTGCCAGCACCAGCCGGAGCCCTGGGTCCTACAATGAGCAGTTCTTC. The rearrangement uses TRBV12-3 or TRBV12-4 and TRBJ2-1; D ambiguous. The CDR3 is 16 amino acids. The V end was cut by 7 bases, the J end by 1 base, with 17 bases between.